The present T cell receptor beta chain was sequenced within a study of CD8 T cells in ankylosing spondylitis. The TCR beta libraries were generated through quantitative 5'-RACE incorporating molecular barcodes. MiXCR was run by TCRdb on the 5' RACE reads, yielding one entry per CDR3 protein. The repertoire includes approximately 100,000 distinct CDR3 sequences, under 30% of them detected once, and about 12% sits in the top ten. Study-level results: CD8+ disease-linked clones were present at relatively low frequencies in blood.

This clonotype was counted ten times or more. Its matching antigen is unknown. Germline lookup yields CDR1 SGHRS and CDR2 YFSETQ. The CDR3 spans 14 residues. The V gene lost 0 bases and the J gene lost 10 bases, with 14 bases spanning the gap. The sequencing input was synovial fluid, either unsorted or a sorted T cell fraction (not recorded which). This chain connects TRBV5-1 to TRBJ1-5; D call uncertain. The TCR sequence derives from a male donor with ankylosing spondylitis. The CDR3 region has the DNA TGCGCCAGCAGCTTGGATACCGGCCCGGGACCCCAGCATTTT. It translates to CASSLDTGPGPQHF.